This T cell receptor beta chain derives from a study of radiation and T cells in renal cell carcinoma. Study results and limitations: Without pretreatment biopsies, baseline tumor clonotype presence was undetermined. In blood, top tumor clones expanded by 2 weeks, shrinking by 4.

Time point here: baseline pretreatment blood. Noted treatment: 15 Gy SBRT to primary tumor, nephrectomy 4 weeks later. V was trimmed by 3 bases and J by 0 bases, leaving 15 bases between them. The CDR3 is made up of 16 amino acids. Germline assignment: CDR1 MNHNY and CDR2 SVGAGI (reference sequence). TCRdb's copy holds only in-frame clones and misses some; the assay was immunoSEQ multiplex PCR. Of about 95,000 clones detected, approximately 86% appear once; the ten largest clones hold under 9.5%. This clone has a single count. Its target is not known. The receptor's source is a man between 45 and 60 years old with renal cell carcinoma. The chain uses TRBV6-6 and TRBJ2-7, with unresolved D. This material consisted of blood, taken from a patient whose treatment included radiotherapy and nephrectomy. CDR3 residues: CASSYTASTHSYEQYF. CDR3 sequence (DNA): TGTGCCAGCAGTTATACGGCGAGTACCCACTCCTACGAGCAGTACTTC.